The 15 T cell receptor beta chains below come from one sample, sequenced in a study of cytomegalovirus exposure and HLA in healthy donors. Vbeta (60) and Jbeta (13) primers were used in the PCR. Sequencing used immunoSEQ multiplex PCR; TCRdb keeps in-frame clones, though not all of them. The sample lists around 65,000 clones; approximately 78% were seen once. Sequenced sample: PBMCs. The receptors stem from a girl aged 10-17 years in good health and CMV-seropositive.

This chain joins TRBV5-4 and TRBJ2-1; 8 bases are shared with TRBD2. The ends lost 4 bases at V and 10 bases at J; junction bases unmatched: 16. Looked up from germline, CDR1 is SGHNT and CDR2 is YYREEE (reference sequence). There are 16 residues in the CDR3. CDR3: CASSPKTSVASREQFF. DNA of the CDR3: TGTGCCAGCAGCCCGAAGACTAGCGTCGCTTCAAGGGAGCAGTTCTTC.

The rearrangement uses TRBV28 and TRBJ2-2; TRBD1 matches at 7 bases. The CDR3 runs to 13 residues. The germline V gene encodes CDR1 MDHEN and CDR2 SYDVKM. The junction had 4 bases not matched to a gene; V was cut back by 6 bases and J by 6 bases. CDR3 DNA: TGTGCCAGCAGACCCCAGGGGGCCGGGGAGCTGTTTTTT. It yields the protein CASRPQGAGELFF. The entire variable domain, with the rest obtained from reference TRBV28 and TRBJ2-2, is as follows: DVKVTQSSRYLVKRTGEKVFLECVQDMDHENMFWYRQDPGLGLRLIYFSYDVKMKEKGDIPEGYSVSREKKERFSLILESASTNQTSMYLCASRPQGAGELFFGEGSRLTVL.

This clone was seen a few times. The chain links TRBV4-1 to TRBJ2-7, with TRBD1 matching over 7 bases. Germline V gene sequence: CDR1 MGHRA, CDR2 YSYEKL. V shed 2 bases and J 9 bases; nucleotides not matched to a gene: 7. The CDR3 contains 13 residues. CDR3 DNA sequence: TGCGCCAGCAGCCAACAACAGGGGTACCCGCAGTACTTC. Encoded protein: CASSQQQGYPQYF.

This chain joins TRBV2 and TRBJ2-1; 9 nucleotides match TRBD1. After removal of 7 bases from V and 8 bases from J, the junction contained 12 bases not matched to a gene. The length of the CDR3 is 15 residues. Germline V gene data show CDR1 as SNHLY and CDR2 as FYNNEI. This chain's CDR3 is CASMSRDRDIDEQFF. The CDR3 nucleotides read TGTGCCAGCATGAGCCGGGACAGGGATATCGATGAGCAGTTCTTC.

The rearrangement uses TRBV18 and TRBJ2-7; a weak D match, TRBD1 (6 bases). Per the germline V gene, CDR1 is KGHSH and CDR2 is LQKENI. The CDR3 has 16 amino acids. With 2 bases removed from V and 4 bases from J, the gap between germline ends came to 18 bases. The chain's CDR3 is CASSPWNSDRKYEQYF. The DNA for the CDR3 is TGTGCCAGCTCACCATGGAATTCGGACAGAAAATACGAGCAGTACTTC.

The chain has TRBV11-2 and TRBJ2-5; 11 nucleotides agree with TRBD2. The CDR3 covers 17 residues. Looked up from germline, CDR1 is SGHAT and CDR2 is FQNNGV. V was pared by 5 bases and J by 1 base, with 9 bases of the junction left unmatched. The DNA for the CDR3 is TGTGCCAGCAGCCCCGGGAGGGGACTAGCGGCCCAAGAGACCCAGTACTTC. Encoded protein: CASSPGRGLAAQETQYF.

The rearrangement uses TRBV30 and TRBJ2-3; D not certain. CDR3 size: 13 residues. Trimming stripped 2 bases from V and 5 bases from J, with 11 bases between. Germline V gene data show CDR1 as GTSNPN and CDR2 as SVGIG (reference sequence). DNA for the CDR3: TGTGCCTGGAGTATCAGTTCTGGAGATACGCAGTATTTT. Its translation: CAWSISSGDTQYF.

V usage is TRBV7-8 and J usage is TRBJ2-5; TRBD1 agrees at 7 bases. Germline CDR1 is SGHVS and CDR2 is FQNEAQ. The CDR3 consists of 13 residues. J was trimmed by 5 bases and V by 6 bases; bases with no gene match: 6. The CDR3 region is CASSQGVLETQYF. In DNA form, the CDR3 reads TGTGCCAGCAGTCAGGGGGTTCTTGAGACCCAGTACTTC.

The chain employs TRBV7-9 and TRBJ2-7, with 7 bases identical to TRBD1. The V gene end was trimmed by 4 bases and the J gene end by 2 bases; junction bases not matched to a gene: 8. Germline CDR1 is SEHNR and CDR2 is FQNEAQ (reference sequence). The CDR3 loop spans 15 amino acids. As DNA, the CDR3 is TGTGCCAGCAGCTCGCGACGGGACAGCCCCTACGAGCAGTACTTC. This encodes CASSSRRDSPYEQYF.

The rearrangement links TRBV5-1 to TRBJ2-7; no definite D call. Germline loops: CDR1 SGHRS, CDR2 YFSETQ. Trimming pared 6 bases from V and 2 bases from J, leaving 18 bases between. The CDR3 covers 15 residues. CDR3 amino acids: CASTWSLANPYEQYF. The CDR3 nucleotides are TGCGCCAGCACTTGGAGTCTGGCGAATCCCTACGAGCAGTACTTC.

This clone occurred once. The rearrangement uses TRBV5-4 and TRBJ2-5; 8 nucleotides align to TRBD1. The germline V gene encodes CDR1 SGHNT and CDR2 YYREEE (reference sequence). The length of the CDR3 is 15 residues. The V segment lost 4 bases and the J segment 5 bases; nucleotides outside the gene matches: 10. CDR3 sequence (DNA): TGTGCCAGCAGCCAGCCCCGACAGGGGCGGGAGACCCAGTACTTC. It specifies CASSQPRQGRETQYF. The full variable domain, rest sourced from reference TRBV5-4 and TRBJ2-5, is ETGVTQSPTHLIKTRGQQVTLRCSSQSGHNTVSWYQQALGQGPQFIFQYYREEENGRGNFPPRFSGLQFPNYSSELNVNALELDDSALYLCASSQPRQGRETQYFGPGTRLLVL.

The chain combines TRBV7-2 with TRBJ2-5; 8 nucleotides match TRBD2. V shed 1 base, J shed 5 bases, and the junction held 6 bases outside the gene matches. Looked up from germline, CDR1 is SGHTA and CDR2 is FQGNSA. The CDR3 runs 15 residues. DNA of the CDR3: TGTGCCAGCAGCTTAGGAGCGGGGGCCGGGGAGACCCAGTACTTC. Translated, it gives CASSLGAGAGETQYF. The whole variable domain, filled in from reference TRBV7-2 and TRBJ2-5, reads GAGVSQSPSNKVTEKGKDVELRCDPISGHTALYWYRQSLGQGLEFLIYFQGNSAPDKSGLPSDRFSAERTGGSVSTLTIQRTQQEDSAVYLCASSLGAGAGETQYFGPGTRLLVL.

The V gene is TRBV4-2, the J gene TRBJ2-5, with a weak D call TRBD2 (6 bases). V was shortened by 0 bases and J by 2 bases, with 13 bases between the two germline ends. This CDR3 is built from 16 residues. Per germline, CDR1 LGHNA and CDR2 YNFKEQ. DNA of the CDR3: TGTGCCAGCAGCCAAGAAGAGGGACTGGAACAAGAGACCCAGTACTTC. Translated, it gives CASSQEEGLEQETQYF.

This rearrangement joins TRBV11-2 to TRBJ2-3; 8 positions match TRBD2. V dropped 2 bases and J dropped 8; count of bases not matched to a gene: 12. Per germline, CDR1 SGHAT and CDR2 FQNNGV. The CDR3 spans 16 residues. This CDR3 reads CASSLSDSRREGTQYF. DNA of the CDR3: TGTGCCAGCAGCTTATCCGACTCACGACGGGAGGGTACGCAGTATTTT.

The chain is built from TRBV19 and TRBJ2-7; TRBD1 is a possible D gene (6 bases). Germline loops: CDR1 LNHDA, CDR2 SQIVND (reference sequence). The CDR3 is made up of 13 amino acids. The V and J ends lost 0 bases and 6 bases respectively, with 9 bases between them. The CDR3 DNA sequence: TGTGCCAGTAGTATAGATACAGGGAGCGAGCAGTACTTC. Encoded protein: CASSIDTGSEQYF. The full variable domain, its missing parts supplied by reference TRBV19 and TRBJ2-7, is DGGITQSPKYLFRKEGQNVTLSCEQNLNHDAMYWYRQDPGQGLRLIYYSQIVNDFQKGDIAEGYSVSREKKESFPLTVTSAQKNPTAFYLCASSIDTGSEQYFGPGTRLTVT.